Below, 20 T cell receptor beta chains from the same sample are listed, as sequenced in a study of radiotherapy plus CTLA-4 blockade in lung cancer. Generated by immunoSEQ multiplex PCR, the TCRdb table keeps only in-frame clones and is missing some. The sample includes about 99,000 clones, 85% to 90% of them seen just once. Source: peripheral blood, taken from a patient treated with radiotherapy plus ipilimumab. The receptors come from a human donor with non-small cell lung cancer that progressed on radiotherapy plus ipilimumab.

The CDR3 nucleotides read TGTGCCAGCAGTTCCTCGGGGGTAGTCGGGAGTGAGCAGTTCTTC. Amino acids: CASSSSGVVGSEQFF. This sequence joins TRBV2 and TRBJ2-1; the D gene is possibly TRBD2 (6 bases). Trimming stripped 5 bases from V and 9 bases from J, with 20 bases between. Germline V gene data show CDR1 as SNHLY and CDR2 as FYNNEI. This CDR3 has 15 residues.

The gene calls are TRBV4-1 and TRBJ2-5, with D unresolved. This CDR3 is built from 12 residues. The germline gives CDR1 MGHRA, CDR2 YSYEKL. Between the trimmed V and J ends, which lost 3 bases and 5 bases, there was a span of 7 bases. CDR3 in amino acids: CASSQSGETQYF. In DNA, the CDR3 is TGCGCCAGCAGCCAGTCTGGCGAGACCCAGTACTTC.

The rearrangement joins TRBV6-5 to TRBJ1-1; D not certain. This CDR3 contains 11 residues. The germline V and J ends were trimmed by 6 bases and 2 bases, with 4 bases remaining between them. CDR1 and CDR2 from the germline V gene are MNHEY and SVGAGI. The chain's CDR3 is CASRSNTEAFF. CDR3 in DNA: TGTGCCAGCAGGTCAAACACTGAAGCTTTCTTT.

This sequence joins TRBV14 and TRBJ1-2; tentative D call: TRBD1 (5 bases). CDR3 length: 14 residues. The V and J ends lost 1 base and 8 bases respectively, with 14 bases between them. CDR1 is SGHDN, CDR2 FVKESK, per germline. Written as DNA, the CDR3 is TGTGCCAGCAGCCAAGGGGGACCGGGGCGCGGCTACACCTTC. It yields the protein CASSQGGPGRGYTF.

This chain links TRBV11-3 with TRBJ2-7, with D perhaps matching TRBD1 (6 bases). Looked up from germline, CDR1 is SGHNT and CDR2 is YENEEA. Deletions cut 7 bases from V and 3 bases from J, with 22 bases between. The CDR3 is made up of 16 amino acids. CDR3 residues: CASNPGLQDSFYEQYF. DNA for the CDR3: TGTGCCAGCAACCCTGGACTCCAGGACAGCTTCTACGAGCAGTACTTC.

J is TRBJ2-6 and V is TRBV27; D call uncertain. Germline CDR1 and CDR2: MNHEY and SMNVEV (reference sequence). Trimming shortened V by 4 bases and J by 0 bases, and 19 bases separated the two germline ends. The CDR3 contains 19 residues. The CDR3 DNA is TGTGCCAGCAGTTCTCGCGGCCTTCATCCCGTCTCTGGGGCCAACGTCCTGACTTTC. Its protein is CASSSRGLHPVSGANVLTF.

V usage is TRBV5-3 and J usage is TRBJ2-7; D is perhaps TRBD2 (6 bases). TRBV5-3 has ORF status, its function being uncertain. V was trimmed by 0 bases and J by 5 bases, leaving 12 bases between them. The CDR3 covers 14 residues. CDR3 amino acids: CARSLGPGADEQYF. CDR3 DNA: TGTGCCAGAAGCTTGGGTCCGGGAGCCGACGAGCAGTACTTC.

This clone came up once. The chain carries TRBV11-3 and TRBJ2-5, with a possible D match to TRBD2 (6 bases). Trimming pared 4 bases from V and 1 base from J, leaving 19 bases between. The CDR3 spans 17 residues. CDR1 is SGHNT, CDR2 YENEEA, per germline. CDR3 nucleotides: TGTGCCAGCAGCTCCGTAGCCGGGGGAGGCCTCCAAGAGACCCAGTACTTC. Translating gives CASSSVAGGGLQETQYF.

The V gene is TRBV6-4, the J gene TRBJ1-1; D not certain. The CDR3 runs to 12 residues. Trimming took off 9 bases at V and 3 bases at J, with 11 bases between the two ends. Germline-derived CDR1 and CDR2 are MRHNA and SNTAGT. The CDR3 DNA reads TGTGCCAGGTTACACGGGGACACTGAAGCTTTCTTT. It encodes CARLHGDTEAFF.

The chain uses TRBV6-5 and TRBJ2-7; 8 bases line up with TRBD2. With 6 bases clipped from V and 0 bases from J, the junction kept 4 bases outside the gene matches. The CDR3 consists of 14 residues. In germline, CDR1 is MNHEY, CDR2 SVGAGI. The CDR3 DNA follows: TGTGCCAGCAGACCCAGCGGGAGCTCCTACGAGCAGTACTTC. It specifies CASRPSGSSYEQYF.

The chain employs TRBV18 and TRBJ2-3; no firm D call. The CDR3 loop spans 13 amino acids. The germline V gene has CDR1 KGHSH and CDR2 LQKENI. The ends were cut back, 6 bases at V and 11 bases at J, with 18 bases in the middle. The CDR3 here is CASSPQGVFEQYF. The CDR3 region has the DNA TGTGCCAGCTCTCCCCAAGGAGTCTTTGAGCAGTATTTT. The full variable domain, in which reference TRBV18 and TRBJ2-3 provide the parts outside the CDR3, is NAGVMQNPRHLVRRRGQEARLRCSPMKGHSHVYWYRQLPEEGLKFMVYLQKENIIDESGMPKERFSAEFPKEGPSILRIQQVVRGDSAAYFCASSPQGVFEQYFGPGTRLTVL.

The V and J genes are TRBV7-3 and TRBJ2-5, with D perhaps matching TRBD2 (6 bases). Germline V gives CDR1 SGHTA, CDR2 FQGTGA. The CDR3 has 14 amino acids. Trimming cost V 1 base and J 4 bases, with 10 bases left between them. The CDR3 DNA is TGTGCCAGCAGCTTAATGGGGGGAGGAGAGACCCAGTACTTC. Amino acids: CASSLMGGGETQYF.

This rearrangement joins TRBV30 to TRBJ1-2, with TRBD1 matching 8 bases. The germline V gene encodes CDR1 GTSNPN and CDR2 SVGIG (reference sequence). This CDR3 contains 13 residues. The ends lost 1 base at V and 6 bases at J; junction bases unmatched: 4. The CDR3 region is CAWSAGGGDGYTF. CDR3 coding DNA: TGTGCCTGGAGTGCAGGGGGCGGGGATGGCTACACCTTC.

Only a few counts were recorded for this clone. The rearrangement links TRBV2 to TRBJ1-2; D may be TRBD1 (6 bases). The CDR3 has 11 amino acids. V gave up 8 bases and J gave up 8 bases, with 12 bases separating them. The germline gives CDR1 SNHLY, CDR2 FYNNEI. The CDR3 protein is CASSTGQGYTF. CDR3 sequence (DNA): TGTGCCAGCTCCACAGGGCAAGGCTACACCTTC.

A few counts support this clone. The rearrangement joins TRBV19 to TRBJ1-4, with D possibly TRBD1 on 6 matching bases. The CDR3 sequence is 15 residues long. Per the germline V gene, CDR1 is LNHDA and CDR2 is SQIVND (reference sequence). Between the trimmed V and J ends, which lost 4 bases and 3 bases, there was a span of 12 bases. In DNA, the CDR3 is TGTGCCAGTAGTACTCGTGACAGGCCTAATGAAAAACTGTTTTTT. As protein: CASSTRDRPNEKLFF. Looking up the rest from reference TRBV19 and TRBJ1-4 gives the full variable domain: DGGITQSPKYLFRKEGQNVTLSCEQNLNHDAMYWYRQDPGQGLRLIYYSQIVNDFQKGDIAEGYSVSREKKESFPLTVTSAQKNPTAFYLCASSTRDRPNEKLFFGSGTQLSVL.

The V call is TRBV10-3, the J call TRBJ2-3, with 9 bases that match TRBD2. Unmatched junction bases numbered 10, after V lost 10 bases and J lost 5 bases. The V gene's germline CDR1 is ENHRY and CDR2 SYGVKD. The CDR3 spans 14 residues. The DNA for the CDR3 is TGTGCCACCAGCGGGGCGGGAGGGATAGATACGCAGTATTTT. This encodes CATSGAGGIDTQYF.

The chain couples TRBV2 to TRBJ2-3; possibly TRBD2 for D (6 bases). V lost 8 bases to trimming and J lost 4 bases, with 16 bases between them. The CDR3 has 14 amino acids. CDR1 and CDR2 (germline): SNHLY, FYNNEI. The CDR3 loop is CASRRAEKADTQYF. The CDR3 DNA sequence: TGTGCCAGCCGGAGGGCCGAGAAGGCAGATACGCAGTATTTT. The full variable domain, with the rest looked up from reference TRBV2 and TRBJ2-3, is EPEVTQTPSHQVTQMGQEVILRCVPISNHLYFYWYRQILGQKVEFLVSFYNNEISEKSEIFDDQFSVERPDGSNFTLKIRSTKLEDSAMYFCASRRAEKADTQYFGPGTRLTVL.

The V call is TRBV25-1, the J call TRBJ2-4; D ambiguous. CDR3 length equals 14 residues. Trimming cost V 4 bases and J 7 bases, with 14 bases left between them. Germline V gene lookup returns CDR1 MGHDK and CDR2 SYGVNS. The CDR3 here is CASSASHEGNIQYF. The DNA for the CDR3 is TGTGCCAGCAGTGCCTCGCACGAAGGGAACATTCAGTACTTC.

The V gene is TRBV11-3, the J gene TRBJ2-3, with 9 bases identical to TRBD2. The CDR3 sequence is 16 residues long. Germline values: CDR1 SGHNT, CDR2 YENEEA. After removal of 1 base from V and 4 bases from J, the junction contained 6 bases not matched to a gene. Written as DNA, the CDR3 is TGTGCCAGCAGCTTAGGGAAGCGGGAGGCCCCAGATACGCAGTATTTT. It is translated as CASSLGKREAPDTQYF.

CDR3 loop: CASTSSGRVDEKLFF. The CDR3 nucleotides read TGCGCCAGCACCTCGTCAGGCAGGGTGGACGAAAAACTGTTTTTT. The chain links TRBV5-1 to TRBJ1-4; the D gene is possibly TRBD1 (5 bases). The CDR3 totals 15 residues. V was clipped by 6 bases and J by 8 bases, with 20 bases between them. In germline, CDR1 is SGHRS, CDR2 YFSETQ.